The 20 T cell receptor beta chains listed next were all sequenced from one sample in a study of beta chain features in type 1 diabetes. Expressed TCRB transcripts were sequenced after all isolated RNA was converted to cDNA. Clones were read by immunoSEQ multiplex PCR, and TCRdb kept only the in-frame ones, dropping some. Counted here are 140,000 or so clones, about a tenth occurring once; the ten biggest clones make up 0.68%. Sequencing was done on a sample of central memory CD4+ T cells from blood. These receptors were collected from a man between 18 and 35 years old in good health.

The chain employs TRBV11-2 and TRBJ2-7; D possibly corresponds to TRBD2 (5 bases). This CDR3 comprises 14 residues. Germline values: CDR1 SGHAT, CDR2 FQNNGV. V gave up 5 bases and J gave up 5 bases, with 16 bases separating them. The CDR3 DNA reads TGTGCCAGCAGCCCGGACTGGGGATGGAACGAGCAGTACTTC. This codes for CASSPDWGWNEQYF.

This clone was found a few times. The V and J genes are TRBV7-2 and TRBJ2-1, with 11 bases identical to TRBD2. The CDR3 is 18 residues long. Germline-derived CDR1 and CDR2 are SGHTA and FQGNSA. After removal of 5 bases from V and 3 bases from J, the junction contained 12 bases not matched to a gene. CDR3 in DNA: TGTGCCAGCAGCCAAGGACTAGCGGGCGAGCGGGTCTACAATGAGCAGTTCTTC. Its protein product is CASSQGLAGERVYNEQFF.

This clone occurred a few times. J is TRBJ2-3 and V is TRBV4-3; 8 bases are shared with TRBD2. This CDR3 has 16 amino acids. Losses at the gene ends were 0 bases for V and 8 bases for J; bases not matched to a gene: 10. CDR1 is LGHNA and CDR2 is YSLEER in the germline V gene. The CDR3 region is CASSQEPGLGEGTQYF. The DNA of the CDR3 is TGCGCCAGCAGCCAAGAACCGGGACTAGGGGAGGGTACGCAGTATTTT.

The chain links TRBV7-9 to TRBJ1-4; 8 bases line up with TRBD1. Per germline, CDR1 SEHNR and CDR2 FQNEAQ (reference sequence). The CDR3 covers 15 residues. The ends lost 1 base at V and 5 bases at J; junction bases unmatched: 3. The CDR3: CASSLGDRRNEKLFF. The CDR3 DNA follows: TGTGCCAGCAGCTTAGGGGACAGGAGGAATGAAAAACTGTTTTTT.

The chain has TRBV7-9 and TRBJ1-5, with D possibly TRBD1 on 6 matching bases. V shed 7 bases and J shed 5 bases, with 15 bases lying between them. The V gene's germline CDR1 is SEHNR and CDR2 FQNEAQ (reference sequence). The CDR3 has 14 residues. For the CDR3, the DNA is TGTGCCAGCACGTTAGGGGGTCAGGATCAGCCCCAGCATTTT. Translated, it gives CASTLGGQDQPQHF.

Only a few counts were recorded for this clone. The chain has TRBV7-2 and TRBJ2-5; weak D call: TRBD1 (6 bases). Trimming took 3 bases from V and 2 from J, leaving 10 bases between them. Germline loops: CDR1 SGHTA, CDR2 FQGNSA. The CDR3 covers 14 residues. Here the CDR3 DNA reads TGTGCCAGCAGCTTTAAGGGACAACAAGAGACCCAGTACTTC. This sequence encodes CASSFKGQQETQYF.

J is TRBJ1-4 and V is TRBV7-6; 8 positions agree with TRBD1. V trimming: 4 bases; J trimming: 5 bases; junction bases outside the gene matches: 6. CDR1 is SGHVS and CDR2 is FNYEAQ in the germline V gene. There are 15 residues in the CDR3. The CDR3 here is CASSSDRGRNEKLFF. The DNA for the CDR3 is TGTGCCAGCAGCTCCGACAGGGGAAGGAATGAAAAACTGTTTTTT. Together with reference TRBV7-6 and TRBJ1-4, the CDR3 gives the full variable domain: GAGVSQSPRYKVTKRGQDVALRCDPISGHVSLYWYRQALGQGPEFLTYFNYEAQQDKSGLPNDRFSAERPEGSISTLTIQRTEQRDSAMYRCASSSDRGRNEKLFFGSGTQLSVL.

This rearrangement joins TRBV5-6 to TRBJ1-2; the D gene is possibly TRBD1 (5 bases). Germline V gene data show CDR1 as SGHDT and CDR2 as YYEEEE. The CDR3 has 16 amino acids. V was shortened by 1 base and J by 2 bases, with 15 bases between the two germline ends. The CDR3 coding sequence is TGTGCCAGCAGCTTGCTAATGGCAGGGCACAACTATGGCTACACCTTC. It translates to CASSLLMAGHNYGYTF.

The rearrangement uses TRBV6-1 and TRBJ1-5; unclear D gene. Trimming cost V 6 bases and J 7 bases, with 10 bases left between them. The CDR3 covers 12 residues. Germline lookup yields CDR1 MNHNS and CDR2 SASEGT. The CDR3 DNA follows: TGTGCCAGCAGCCCAAACACCCAGCCCCAGCATTTT. Translated, it gives CASSPNTQPQHF.

The rearrangement uses TRBV4-1 and TRBJ2-7, with 10 bases fitting TRBD2. Unmatched junction bases numbered 2, after V lost 1 base and J lost 2 bases. The CDR3 loop spans 15 amino acids. CDR1 and CDR2 from the germline V gene are MGHRA and YSYEKL. The CDR3 is CASSQAGTSAYEQYF. The DNA of the CDR3 is TGCGCCAGCAGCCAAGCCGGGACTAGCGCCTACGAGCAGTACTTC.

A few counts support this clone. The chain combines TRBV5-3 with TRBJ1-1; 7 positions match TRBD1. TRBV5-3 is assigned to the ORF class and has an uncertain function. The CDR3 contains 16 residues. V was clipped by 2 bases and J by 0 bases; unmatched bases: 7. The CDR3 region is CARSFHRGRLNTEAFF. CDR3 in DNA: TGTGCCAGAAGCTTCCACAGGGGACGTTTGAACACTGAAGCTTTCTTT.

The table lists this clone with a few counts. The chain uses TRBV18 and TRBJ2-7; a possible D gene is TRBD1 (6 bases). There are 14 residues in the CDR3. V was trimmed by 2 bases and J by 2 bases, leaving 10 bases between them. Germline-derived CDR1 and CDR2 are KGHSH and LQKENI. The CDR3 loop is CASSPGQYTYEQYF. The CDR3 region has the DNA TGTGCCAGCTCACCAGGACAGTACACCTACGAGCAGTACTTC. Full variable domain (remainder filled in from reference TRBV18 and TRBJ2-7): NAGVMQNPRHLVRRRGQEARLRCSPMKGHSHVYWYRQLPEEGLKFMVYLQKENIIDESGMPKERFSAEFPKEGPSILRIQQVVRGDSAAYFCASSPGQYTYEQYFGPGTRLTVT.

This chain joins TRBV4-1 and TRBJ2-7; 8 nucleotides agree with TRBD1. Germline trimming cut 4 bases from V and 7 bases from J; bases unmatched to any gene: 9. The CDR3 has 14 residues. CDR1 and CDR2 from the germline V gene are MGHRA and YSYEKL. The CDR3, as DNA: TGCGCCAGCAGCCCCATCCTCAGGGGGCAAGAGCAGTACTTC. Translated: CASSPILRGQEQYF.

The rearrangement uses TRBV5-6 and TRBJ1-2; 7 nucleotides match TRBD1. The trim removed 1 base at V and 8 bases at J, leaving 8 bases unmatched. The CDR3 covers 14 residues. Germline V lookup: CDR1 SGHDT, CDR2 YYEEEE. CDR3 sequence: CASSLPGTAGGYTF. CDR3 DNA sequence: TGTGCCAGCAGCTTGCCCGGGACAGCTGGAGGCTACACCTTC.

This clone was seen only a few times. The rearrangement links TRBV6-4 to TRBJ1-2; TRBD1 matches 7 bases. Per germline, CDR1 MRHNA and CDR2 SNTAGT. The CDR3 consists of 13 residues. V was clipped by 3 bases and J by 4 bases; unmatched bases: 2. This chain's CDR3 is CASSETGFYGYTF. The CDR3 bases are TGTGCCAGCAGTGAGACAGGGTTCTATGGCTACACCTTC.

The chain links TRBV4-1 to TRBJ2-7; TRBD1 agrees at 10 bases. V was clipped by 4 bases and J by 5 bases; unmatched bases: 8. The V gene's germline CDR1 is MGHRA and CDR2 YSYEKL. This CDR3 is built from 15 residues. For the CDR3, the DNA is TGCGCCAGCAGCCCATACCGGGACAGGGGCCACGAGCAGTACTTC. The encoded protein is CASSPYRDRGHEQYF.

This chain connects TRBV7-8 to TRBJ1-4, with TRBD1 as a possible D gene (5 bases). Trimming pared 1 base from V and 4 bases from J, leaving 10 bases between. The CDR3 has 15 amino acids. Germline CDR1 is SGHVS and CDR2 is FQNEAQ. CDR3 amino acids: CASSLGQLNNEKLFF. CDR3 coding DNA: TGTGCCAGCAGCTTAGGACAGCTCAATAATGAAAAACTGTTTTTT.

J is TRBJ1-2 and V is TRBV6-5, with D possibly being TRBD1 (5 bases). CDR3 length: 14 residues. Germline CDR1 MNHEY, CDR2 SVGAGI. V was cut by 2 bases and J by 7 bases, with 14 bases left in between. In nucleotides, the CDR3 is TGTGCCAGCAGTTACCTGACAGCCTCGCGTGGCTACACCTTC. Its translation is CASSYLTASRGYTF.

This clone was observed a few times. The rearrangement joins TRBV4-3 to TRBJ1-3; 7 positions agree with TRBD1. Germline CDR1 LGHNA, CDR2 YSLEER. The CDR3 loop spans 17 amino acids. Germline trimming cut 1 base from V and 2 bases from J; bases unmatched to any gene: 8. CDR3 sequence: CASSQGRQGETGNTIYF. CDR3 coding DNA: TGCGCCAGCAGCCAAGGACGACAGGGAGAAACTGGAAACACCATATATTTT.

The chain joins TRBV11-2 to TRBJ2-2, with TRBD1 matching 7 bases. CDR1 is SGHAT and CDR2 is FQNNGV in the germline V gene. The CDR3 consists of 18 residues. J lost 4 bases, V lost 5 bases, and 16 bases had no gene match. Here the CDR3 reads CASSPHRGRRPFTGELFF. In DNA, the CDR3 is TGTGCCAGCAGCCCCCACAGGGGACGGCGACCTTTCACCGGGGAGCTGTTTTTT.